A single sample is the source of the 18 T cell receptor beta chains below, sequenced in a study of T-cell reconstitution after alpha-beta-depleted transplantation in children (dated by TCRdb to 2016 to 2018). The receptor library was made with PCR. Sequencing used an Illumina HiSeq 2500. To normalize quantification of the TCRbeta repertoire, the TCR libraries were built with molecular barcoding that relied on unique molecular identifiers. The public sequencing data were trimmed at Q25 with fastp and processed into clonotypes with MiXCR by TCRdb, which kept only in-frame beta chains. CDR3 protein duplicates are merged, each entry listing the most common genes and DNA. Here the sample has about 480,000 distinct CDR3 sequences; around 13% occur a single time. Roughly 5.4% of the sample rests with the top ten. This material consisted of PBMCs from the stem cell graft donor, taken from the stem cell graft. These receptor sequences come from a human donor who donated a stem cell graft to a child with combined immunodeficiency.

The chain links TRBV28 to TRBJ1-5, with a weak D call TRBD1 (5 bases). The CDR3 has 17 amino acids. From germline, CDR1 is MDHEN and CDR2 SYDVKM. Trimming pared 7 bases from V and 1 base from J, leaving 20 bases between. The DNA of the CDR3 is TGTGCCAGCACCCCCCCGGTAGGGCAGGGAAGCAATCAGCCCCAGCATTTT. Translation gives CASTPPVGQGSNQPQHF.

This clonotype showed up just a few times. The chain joins TRBV20-1 to TRBJ2-1; TRBD2 matches at 10 bases. With V trimmed by 5 bases and J by 7 bases, 14 bases remained unmatched. The germline V gene encodes CDR1 DFQATT and CDR2 SNEGSKA (reference sequence). The CDR3 is 16 residues long. CDR3 amino acids: CSAPDPSGRSENEQFF. CDR3 in DNA: TGCAGTGCTCCAGACCCTAGCGGGAGATCAGAAAATGAGCAGTTCTTC.

The chain couples TRBV27 to TRBJ1-1; D is unresolved. The CDR3 sequence is 14 residues long. V dropped 0 bases and J dropped 3 bases, with 8 bases sitting between them. Per the germline V gene, CDR1 is MNHEY and CDR2 is SMNVEV (reference sequence). CDR3 protein: CASSLSVGYTEAFF. CDR3 in DNA: TGTGCCAGCAGTTTATCAGTGGGGTACACTGAAGCTTTCTTT.

This clonotype has more than one count but fewer than ten. The V gene is TRBV6-5, the J gene TRBJ2-1; the D gene could be TRBD1 or TRBD2 (6 bases each). The V gene's germline CDR1 is MNHEY and CDR2 SVGAGI. This CDR3 has 18 residues. V was shortened by 0 bases and J by 0 bases, with 15 bases between the two germline ends. The CDR3 coding sequence is TGTGCCAGCAGTTACTCGGATCGGGGGCAGAGCTCCTACAATGAGCAGTTCTTC. Translated, it gives CASSYSDRGQSSYNEQFF.

This clonotype was seen a few times. The chain recombines TRBV6-5 with TRBJ1-4; D gene uncertain. CDR1 and CDR2 (germline): MNHEY, SVGAGI. The CDR3 spans 13 residues. Trimming shortened V by 6 bases and J by 3 bases, and 8 bases separated the two germline ends. DNA of the CDR3: TGTGCCAGCAGGCGTCAGGCTAATGAAAAACTGTTTTTT. Translated, it gives CASRRQANEKLFF.

This clonotype showed up many times. The chain is built from TRBV24-1 and TRBJ2-1; the D is unclear. Germline loops: CDR1 KGHDR, CDR2 SFDVKD. This CDR3 spans 12 amino acids. V was trimmed by 9 bases and J by 4 bases, leaving 9 bases between them. This CDR3 is CATSAGYNEQFF. The CDR3 DNA reads as TGTGCCACCTCTGCTGGGTACAATGAGCAGTTCTTC.

This sequence joins TRBV12-3 or TRBV12-4 and TRBJ2-6; D unresolved. The CDR3 has 14 residues. V lost 3 bases, J lost 4 bases, and 7 bases lay in between. The CDR3 region has the DNA TGTGCCAGCAGTTTTAATACAGGGGCCAACGTCCTGACTTTC. This codes for CASSFNTGANVLTF.

There are a few counts of this clonotype. CDR3 loop: CASRPVGPYEQYF. As DNA, the CDR3 is TGTGCCAGCCGTCCGGTGGGTCCCTACGAGCAGTACTTC. The chain combines TRBV6-2 or TRBV6-3 with TRBJ2-7; D gene ambiguous. Looked up from germline, CDR1 is MNHEY and CDR2 is SVGEGT. The CDR3 is made up of 13 amino acids. V was clipped by 8 bases and J by 2 bases, with 13 bases between them.

The chain carries TRBV6-2 or TRBV6-3 and TRBJ2-2; D is possibly TRBD1 (5 bases). Per the germline V gene, CDR1 is MNHEY and CDR2 is SVGEGT. Between the trimmed V and J ends, which lost 3 bases and 5 bases, there was a span of 19 bases. This CDR3 is 17 amino acids long. The CDR3 region has the DNA TGTGCCAGCAGTTATGACCCAGGGCCGTTTAAGACCGGGGAGCTGTTTTTT. Amino acids: CASSYDPGPFKTGELFF.

The chain combines TRBV29-1 with TRBJ1-3, with D unclear. Germline-derived CDR1 and CDR2 are SQVTM and ANQGSEA. V lost 3 bases and J 0 bases, leaving 9 bases between the germline ends. The CDR3 spans 14 residues. CDR3 amino acids: CSVDVDFSGNTIYF. CDR3 in DNA: TGCAGCGTTGATGTGGACTTCTCTGGAAACACCATATATTTT.

V and J are TRBV20-1 and TRBJ2-1; possibly TRBD1 for D (5 bases). The CDR3 has 12 amino acids. Per the germline V gene, CDR1 is DFQATT and CDR2 is SNEGSKA (reference sequence). Trimming pared 0 bases from V and 5 bases from J, leaving 5 bases between. The CDR3 DNA follows: TGCAGTGCTAGAGAGGACAACAATGAGCAGTTCTTC. This encodes CSAREDNNEQFF.

On this clonotype: The conserved closing phenylalanine or tryptophan is absent in this CDR3, likely reflecting a read error. CDR3 sequence (DNA): TGCAGTGCTCTCCGACTAGCACAACTCTACAATGAGCAGTTCTGC. It is translated as CSALRLAQLYNEQFC. This chain connects TRBV20-1 to TRBJ2-1; TRBD2 matches at 7 bases. V trimming: 5 bases; J trimming: 3 bases; junction bases outside the gene matches: 10. This CDR3 is 15 amino acids long. Germline lookup yields CDR1 DFQATT and CDR2 SNEGSKA (reference sequence).

This clonotype showed up many times. This chain links TRBV28 with TRBJ2-7; D is perhaps TRBD2 (7 bases). The ends were cut back, 1 base at V and 6 bases at J, with 13 bases in the middle. CDR3 length equals 14 residues. Germline V lookup: CDR1 MDHEN, CDR2 SYDVKM. CDR3 in DNA: TGTGCCAGCAGTTTATTACAGGGAGGGATCGAGCAGTACTTC. It is translated as CASSLLQGGIEQYF.

In this sample, this clonotype turned up a few times. J is TRBJ1-6 and V is TRBV7-8, with 7 nucleotides matching TRBD1. Germline V gene lookup returns CDR1 SGHVS and CDR2 FQNEAQ. Germline trimming cut 3 bases from V and 7 bases from J; bases unmatched to any gene: 9. This CDR3 contains 16 residues. CDR3 in amino acids: CASSLYTGQANSPLHF. Written as DNA, the CDR3 is TGTGCCAGCAGCTTGTATACAGGACAGGCGAATTCACCCCTCCACTTT.

This clonotype was found a few times. CDR3 coding DNA: TGCAGTGCTAGAGACCCCCGCTCGGGGTCAGATACGCAGTATTTT. It translates to CSARDPRSGSDTQYF. V gene TRBV20-1 combines with J gene TRBJ2-3, with D possibly TRBD2 on 5 matching bases. The V end was cut by 0 bases, the J end by 4 bases, with 14 bases between. CDR3 length equals 15 residues. CDR1 and CDR2 (germline): DFQATT, SNEGSKA (reference sequence).

This clonotype was seen more than once but under ten times. V and J are TRBV7-3 and TRBJ2-2; D gene uncertain. This CDR3 is 15 amino acids long. In germline, CDR1 is SGHTA, CDR2 FQGTGA. Trimming stripped 4 bases from V and 1 base from J, with 10 bases between. Here the CDR3 reads CASSSPWENTGELFF. The CDR3 nucleotides read TGTGCCAGCAGCTCCCCATGGGAGAACACCGGGGAGCTGTTTTTT.

This clonotype has a count of ten or more. The V call is TRBV9, the J call TRBJ2-3, with 9 bases lining up with TRBD2. CDR1 and CDR2 from the germline V gene are SGDLS and YYNGEE. The junction had 1 base not matched to a gene; V was cut back by 3 bases and J by 2 bases. The CDR3 extends over 14 amino acids. The DNA of the CDR3 is TGTGCCAGCAGCGGGGGACTAGCCACAGATACGCAGTATTTT. This encodes CASSGGLATDTQYF. The full variable domain, with the rest looked up from reference TRBV9 and TRBJ2-3, is DSGVTQTPKHLITATGQRVTLRCSPRSGDLSVYWYQQSLDQGLQFLIQYYNGEERAKGNILERFSAQQFPDLHSELNLSSLELGDSALYFCASSGGLATDTQYFGPGTRLTVL.

This clonotype appeared a few times. V is TRBV5-1 and J is TRBJ2-7; D perhaps matches TRBD1 (5 bases). Trimming pared 4 bases from V and 4 bases from J, leaving 9 bases between. This CDR3 is built from 12 residues. The germline V gene has CDR1 SGHRS and CDR2 YFSETQ. The CDR3 reads CASSTRVYEQYF. For the CDR3, the DNA is TGCGCCAGCAGCACCAGGGTTTACGAGCAGTACTTC.